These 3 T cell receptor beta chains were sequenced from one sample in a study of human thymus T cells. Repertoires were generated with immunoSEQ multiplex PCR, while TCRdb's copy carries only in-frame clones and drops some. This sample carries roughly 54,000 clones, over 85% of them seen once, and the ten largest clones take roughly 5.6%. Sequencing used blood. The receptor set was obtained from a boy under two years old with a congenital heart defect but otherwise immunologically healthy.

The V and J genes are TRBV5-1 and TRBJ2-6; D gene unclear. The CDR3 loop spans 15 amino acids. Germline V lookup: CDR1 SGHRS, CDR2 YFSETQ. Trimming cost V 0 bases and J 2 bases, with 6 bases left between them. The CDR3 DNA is TGCGCCAGCAGCTTGGATGTGGCTGGGGCCAACGTCCTGACTTTC. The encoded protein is CASSLDVAGANVLTF.

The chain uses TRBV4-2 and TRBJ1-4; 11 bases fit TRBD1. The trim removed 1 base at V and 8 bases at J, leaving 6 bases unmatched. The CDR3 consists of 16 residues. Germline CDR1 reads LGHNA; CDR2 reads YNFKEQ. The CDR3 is CASSQVRTGGAEKLFF. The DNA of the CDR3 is TGTGCCAGCAGCCAAGTTAGGACAGGGGGCGCGGAAAAACTGTTTTTT.

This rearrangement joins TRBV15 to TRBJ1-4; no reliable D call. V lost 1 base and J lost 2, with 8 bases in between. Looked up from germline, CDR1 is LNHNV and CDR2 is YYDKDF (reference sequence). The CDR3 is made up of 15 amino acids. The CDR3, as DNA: TGTGCCACCAGCAGAGGACGGTATACTAATGAAAAACTGTTTTTT. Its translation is CATSRGRYTNEKLFF.